Only a few counts were recorded for the clone carrying this T cell receptor beta chain. The V gene's germline CDR1 is SGHRS and CDR2 YFSETQ. J lost 0 bases, V lost 4 bases, and 4 bases had no gene match. The CDR3 is 15 residues long. The sample comes from a study of T-cell reconstitution after alpha-beta-depleted transplantation in children. During its preparation, the TCRbeta library received unique molecular identifiers. Each CDR3 protein is one row after TCRdb ran MiXCR on the PCR reads. The sample holds fewer than 700,000 distinct CDR3 sequences, 10% to 15% seen once. V is TRBV5-1 and J is TRBJ2-5; TRBD1 matches at 9 bases. This material consisted of PBMCs, mostly from graft donor cells, taken 360 days after TCRalphabeta/CD19-depleted stem cell transplant. The receptor's source is a male patient between 5 and 17 years old who had a stem cell transplant for acute myeloid leukemia, so the T cells may come from the graft donor. Here the CDR3 DNA reads TGCGCCAGCAGCGGAGGGACAGGGTACCAAGAGACCCAGTACTTC. It codes for CASSGGTGYQETQYF.